This TCR beta chain was found in a study of cytomegalovirus exposure and HLA in healthy donors. The PCR had 60 Vbeta and 13 Jbeta primers. The assay was immunoSEQ multiplex PCR, and TCRdb's table has in-frame clones only and misses some. The sample records 90,000 to 120,000 clones, under 80% being singletons. The CDR3 totals 13 residues. Germline loops: CDR1 SNHLY, CDR2 FYNNEI. Trimming cost V 3 bases and J 4 bases, with 4 bases left between them. The sequenced material came from PBMCs. This clonotype originated in a woman in her forties in good health and CMV-seropositive. The chain links TRBV2 to TRBJ1-6; the D is unclear. The CDR3 DNA reads TGTGCCAGCAGTGAGCAGTATAATTCACCCCTCCACTTT. Translated: CASSEQYNSPLHF.